This T cell receptor beta chain appears in the sequencing data of a study of blood T cell repertoires in COVID-19. Per the original methods: Reference gene primers were amplified, and this amplification served to estimate nucleated cell counts. Assay used: immunoSEQ multiplex PCR; TCRdb lists only in-frame clones, some missing. The V and J calls and clone size are taken from that table; D and trimming were inferred from the DNA. The table shows about 130,000 clones, with 75% to 90% occurring only once. V was clipped by 0 bases and J by 5 bases, with 10 bases between them. The CDR3 is made up of 14 amino acids. The germline V gene encodes CDR1 PRHDT and CDR2 FYEKMQ (reference sequence). In assigning cohorts, the study relied on participant-reported clinical history.

This TCR derives from a woman aged 50 to 60 who had recovered from COVID-19. The sequencing sample was made of PBMCs or T cells enriched from blood (not recorded which). The chain uses TRBV13 and TRBJ1-1; D might be TRBD1 (6 bases). CDR3 nucleotide sequence: TGTGCCAGCAGCTTAGGACAGGGTTGGACTGAAGCTTTCTTT. Residues: CASSLGQGWTEAFF.